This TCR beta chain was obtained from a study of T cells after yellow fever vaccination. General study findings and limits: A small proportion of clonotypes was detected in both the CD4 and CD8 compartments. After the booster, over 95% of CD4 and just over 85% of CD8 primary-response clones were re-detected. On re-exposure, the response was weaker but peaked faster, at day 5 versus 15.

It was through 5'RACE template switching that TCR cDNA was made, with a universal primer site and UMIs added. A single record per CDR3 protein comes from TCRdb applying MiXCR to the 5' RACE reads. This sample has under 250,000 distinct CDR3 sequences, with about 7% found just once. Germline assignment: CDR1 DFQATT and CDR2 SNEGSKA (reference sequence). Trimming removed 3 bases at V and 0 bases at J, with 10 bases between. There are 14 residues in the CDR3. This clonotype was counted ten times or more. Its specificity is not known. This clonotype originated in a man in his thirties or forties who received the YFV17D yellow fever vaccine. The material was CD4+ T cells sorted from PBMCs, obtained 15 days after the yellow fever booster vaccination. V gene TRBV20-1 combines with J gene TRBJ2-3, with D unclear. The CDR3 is CSASFTISTDTQYF. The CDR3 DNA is TGCAGTGCTAGCTTCACGATTAGCACAGATACGCAGTATTTT.